Presented here are 20 T cell receptor beta chains from one specimen sequenced in a study of blood T cell repertoires in COVID-19. Method: immunoSEQ multiplex PCR; TCRdb's copy keeps in-frame clones and lacks some. Of tens of thousands of clones detected, more than 85% appear once; the ten largest clones hold 7% to 10%. The sample consisted of peripheral blood. These receptors originate from a woman in her 70s with active COVID-19.

V gene TRBV2 combines with J gene TRBJ2-7; TRBD1 agrees at 9 bases. V lost 6 bases to trimming and J lost 4 bases; unmatched junction nucleotides: 13. Germline CDR1 reads SNHLY; CDR2 reads FYNNEI. The CDR3 consists of 16 residues. The CDR3 sequence is CASSVVGQGLPYEQYF. CDR3 bases: TGTGCCAGCAGCGTTGTCGGACAGGGGTTACCGTACGAGCAGTACTTC.

CDR3 coding DNA: TGTGCCAGCAGCCAACCGGCTAGCCGGGTGAAGGGTGAGCAGTTCTTC. Its protein is CASSQPASRVKGEQFF. This chain connects TRBV3-1 (or the pseudogene TRBV3-2) to TRBJ2-1; maybe TRBD2 (5 bases). Germline assignment: CDR1 LGHDT and CDR2 YNNKEL (reference sequence). The CDR3 runs 16 residues. The V gene lost 2 bases and the J gene lost 9 bases, with 20 bases spanning the gap.

This clone occurred a few times. This rearrangement joins TRBV28 to TRBJ2-7, with D possibly TRBD2 on 6 matching bases. This CDR3 spans 15 amino acids. Germline-derived CDR1 and CDR2 are MDHEN and SYDVKM. Trimming cost V 7 bases and J 2 bases, with 18 bases left between them. The CDR3 sequence: CASTTLRDLTYEQYF. In DNA, the CDR3 is TGTGCCAGCACCACCCTCCGGGACTTAACCTACGAGCAGTACTTC. The full variable domain, completed using reference TRBV28 and TRBJ2-7, is DVKVTQSSRYLVKRTGEKVFLECVQDMDHENMFWYRQDPGLGLRLIYFSYDVKMKEKGDIPEGYSVSREKKERFSLILESASTNQTSMYLCASTTLRDLTYEQYFGPGTRLTVT.

This clone occurred once. This chain links TRBV11-2 with TRBJ2-3, with 9 bases aligning to TRBD1. Germline V gene lookup returns CDR1 SGHAT and CDR2 FQNNGV. The V gene end was trimmed by 5 bases and the J gene end by 6 bases; junction bases not matched to a gene: 12. This CDR3 comprises 16 residues. The CDR3 protein is CASSERTGVGWDTQYF. In nucleotides, the CDR3 is TGTGCCAGCAGCGAACGGACAGGGGTCGGCTGGGATACGCAGTATTTT.

The chain is built from TRBV6-2 or TRBV6-3 and TRBJ1-6; D remains unclear. There are 15 residues in the CDR3. With 0 bases removed from V and 8 bases from J, the gap between germline ends came to 11 bases. The germline V gene has CDR1 MNHEY and CDR2 SVGEGT. Here the CDR3 DNA reads TGTGCCAGCAGTTACTCGGGCCGGCAAGATTCACCCCTCCACTTT. Residues: CASSYSGRQDSPLHF.

The rearrangement joins TRBV7-3 to TRBJ2-4; 8 bases map to TRBD1. This CDR3 region has 15 residues. J was trimmed by 7 bases and V by 2 bases; bases with no gene match: 7. CDR1 and CDR2 (germline): SGHTA, FQGTGA. Here the CDR3 DNA reads TGTGCCAGCAGCTTATCTAAGGACAGGGATAACATTCAGTACTTC. It codes for CASSLSKDRDNIQYF.

This chain links TRBV25-1 with TRBJ2-7; perhaps TRBD2 as D (6 bases). Germline V gene data show CDR1 as MGHDK and CDR2 as SYGVNS. V was cut by 1 base and J by 2 bases, with 6 bases left in between. The length of the CDR3 is 13 residues. CDR3 bases: TGTGCCAGCAGTGAATCGGGGGCCTACGAGCAGTACTTC. Translated, it gives CASSESGAYEQYF.

This chain connects TRBV6-5 to TRBJ2-2; a possible D gene is TRBD1 (6 bases). The CDR3 has 15 residues. Germline values: CDR1 MNHEY, CDR2 SVGAGI. The V end was cut by 2 bases, the J end by 3 bases, with 10 bases between. In DNA, the CDR3 is TGTGCCAGCAGTTACGGGGGCGCGGACACCGGGGAGCTGTTTTTT. Encoded protein: CASSYGGADTGELFF.

The chain combines TRBV4-1 with TRBJ2-5, with 14 bases fitting TRBD2. Germline-derived CDR1 and CDR2 are MGHRA and YSYEKL. J gave up 2 bases and V 2 bases, and 13 bases lay outside the gene matches. CDR3 length: 20 residues. This chain's CDR3 is CASSQSSGTSGSRDQETQYF. The DNA of the CDR3 is TGCGCCAGCAGCCAATCTTCCGGGACTAGCGGGAGTAGGGATCAAGAGACCCAGTACTTC.

This clone was picked up one time. V and J are TRBV10-2 and TRBJ2-5; TRBD2 agrees at 8 bases. V lost 2 bases, J lost 4 bases, and 6 bases stayed unmatched. This CDR3 contains 15 residues. Germline V gives CDR1 WSHSY, CDR2 SAAADI. CDR3 DNA: TGCGCCAGCAGTGAGCCCCGGGGGGGGCCAGAGACCCAGTACTTC. It codes for CASSEPRGGPETQYF.

This clone appeared once. The CDR3 loop is CASSPGEYREQYF. The CDR3 DNA reads TGTGCCAGTAGTCCAGGGGAGTACCGAGAGCAGTACTTC. The rearrangement uses TRBV19 and TRBJ2-7, with D possibly TRBD1 on 6 matching bases. V was shortened by 5 bases and J by 7 bases, with 15 bases between the two germline ends. CDR1 LNHDA and CDR2 SQIVND come from the germline V gene (reference sequence). The CDR3 runs to 13 residues.

The chain carries TRBV18 and TRBJ2-3; weak D call: TRBD2 (5 bases). The CDR3 loop spans 13 amino acids. V was pared by 3 bases and J by 5 bases, with 9 bases between. Germline V gene data show CDR1 as KGHSH and CDR2 as LQKENI. CDR3 in amino acids: CASSPQGLDTQYF. The CDR3 DNA reads as TGTGCCAGCTCACCTCAAGGACTAGATACGCAGTATTTT. The full variable domain, with the rest looked up from reference TRBV18 and TRBJ2-3, is NAGVMQNPRHLVRRRGQEARLRCSPMKGHSHVYWYRQLPEEGLKFMVYLQKENIIDESGMPKERFSAEFPKEGPSILRIQQVVRGDSAAYFCASSPQGLDTQYFGPGTRLTVL.

The rearrangement uses TRBV7-3 and TRBJ2-5; 7 bases are shared with TRBD2. The CDR3 sequence is 16 residues long. Germline trimming cut 1 base from V and 4 bases from J; bases unmatched to any gene: 9. Germline values: CDR1 SGHTA, CDR2 FQGTGA. CDR3 in amino acids: CASSLMVGGPGETQYF. In DNA form, the CDR3 reads TGTGCCAGCAGCTTAATGGTGGGAGGGCCGGGAGAGACCCAGTACTTC.

This clone was recorded a few times. The CDR3 sequence is CASSEPDRGTGELFF. CDR3 bases: TGTGCCAGCAGCGAACCGGACAGGGGCACCGGGGAGCTGTTTTTT. V is TRBV9 and J is TRBJ2-2; 9 bases map to TRBD1. CDR3 length equals 15 residues. V trimming: 3 bases; J trimming: 4 bases; junction bases outside the gene matches: 4. Germline CDR1 is SGDLS and CDR2 is YYNGEE.

The V gene is TRBV28, the J gene TRBJ1-2; 9 positions agree with TRBD1. J was trimmed by 4 bases and V by 3 bases; bases with no gene match: 6. Looked up from germline, CDR1 is MDHEN and CDR2 is SYDVKM. CDR3 length: 15 residues. CDR3 coding DNA: TGTGCCAGCAGTTTTAGGGACAGGGTGGTCTATGGCTACACCTTC. Its protein is CASSFRDRVVYGYTF.

The chain recombines TRBV3-1 (or the pseudogene TRBV3-2) with TRBJ2-7, with 8 bases fitting TRBD1. V gave up 5 bases and J gave up 6 bases; unmatched junction bases: 9. Germline V gene lookup returns CDR1 LGHDT and CDR2 YNNKEL (reference sequence). CDR3 length equals 14 residues. This CDR3 is CASSAGQGTREQYF. The CDR3 DNA reads TGTGCCAGCAGCGCAGGACAGGGAACTCGCGAGCAGTACTTC.

Comment on this clone: At one boundary the junction diverges from the germline segment, which might be a read error. The CDR3 is CAGSSGLPDTQYF. The CDR3 DNA follows: TGTGCCGGCAGTTCGGGACTACCAGACACGCAGTACTTC. V is TRBV2 and J is TRBJ2-7; 7 nucleotides match TRBD2. The CDR3 runs to 13 residues. The V gene's germline CDR1 is SNHLY and CDR2 FYNNEI.

The count of this clone is one. This chain links TRBV6-5 with TRBJ1-1; D might be TRBD1 (6 bases). The length of the CDR3 is 13 residues. CDR1 and CDR2 (germline): MNHEY, SVGAGI. Trimming removed 6 bases at V and 10 bases at J, with 18 bases between. The CDR3 loop reads CASSKLEQGRAFF. The CDR3 DNA reads as TGTGCCAGCAGCAAGCTTGAACAGGGTCGAGCTTTCTTT.

This clone has a handful of counts. The genes are TRBV30 and TRBJ2-7; TRBD2 might be the D (6 bases). CDR1 and CDR2 from the germline V gene are GTSNPN and SVGIG (reference sequence). This CDR3 contains 16 residues. Trimming pared 0 bases from V and 2 bases from J, leaving 17 bases between. CDR3 sequence (DNA): TGTGCCTGGAGTGTACAATACGGGAGTGACGCCTACGAGCAGTACTTC. Amino acid sequence: CAWSVQYGSDAYEQYF.

This chain connects TRBV27 to TRBJ2-7; D gene uncertain. CDR1 MNHEY and CDR2 SMNVEV come from the germline V gene (reference sequence). The CDR3 consists of 13 residues. V was pared by 2 bases and J by 3 bases, with 8 bases between. CDR3 loop: CASSLHVDYEQYF. The CDR3, as DNA: TGTGCCAGCAGTTTACACGTAGACTACGAGCAGTACTTC.